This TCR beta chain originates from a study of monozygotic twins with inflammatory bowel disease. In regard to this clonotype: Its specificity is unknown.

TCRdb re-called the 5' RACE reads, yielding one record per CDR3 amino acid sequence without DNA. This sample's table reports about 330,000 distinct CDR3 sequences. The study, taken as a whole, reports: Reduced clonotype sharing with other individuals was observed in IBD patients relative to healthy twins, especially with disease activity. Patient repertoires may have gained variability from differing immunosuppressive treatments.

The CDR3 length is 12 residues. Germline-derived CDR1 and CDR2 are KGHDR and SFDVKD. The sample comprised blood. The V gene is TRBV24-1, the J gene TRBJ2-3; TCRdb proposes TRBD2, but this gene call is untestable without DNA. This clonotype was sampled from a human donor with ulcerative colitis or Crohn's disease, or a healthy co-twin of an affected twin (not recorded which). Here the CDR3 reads CATSSRGDTQYF.